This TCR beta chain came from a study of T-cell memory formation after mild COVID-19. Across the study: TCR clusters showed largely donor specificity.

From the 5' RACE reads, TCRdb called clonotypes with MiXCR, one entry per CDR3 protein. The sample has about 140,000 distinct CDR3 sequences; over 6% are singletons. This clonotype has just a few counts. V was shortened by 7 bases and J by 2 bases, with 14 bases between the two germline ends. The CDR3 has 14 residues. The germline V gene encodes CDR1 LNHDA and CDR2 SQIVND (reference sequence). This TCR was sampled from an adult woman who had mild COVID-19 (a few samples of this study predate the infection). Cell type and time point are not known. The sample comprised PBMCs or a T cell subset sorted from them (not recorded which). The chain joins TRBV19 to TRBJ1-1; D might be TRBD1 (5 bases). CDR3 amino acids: CASKANRLNTEAFF. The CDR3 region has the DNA TGTGCCAGTAAGGCGAACAGGTTAAACACTGAAGCTTTCTTT.